This T cell receptor beta chain derives from a study of graft-versus-host responses after intestinal transplantation. Study-level points and caveats: Analysis identified GvH clones in recipient marrow, with some appearing first in ileum or blood.

V lost 7 bases and J lost 0, with 13 bases in between. CDR1 MNHNS and CDR2 SASEGT come from the germline V gene. The CDR3 loop spans 15 amino acids. Only in-frame clones appear in the TCRdb table, and some are missing; sequencing was by immunoSEQ multiplex PCR. The sample contains more than 85,000 clones, roughly 80% of which appear only once. Note on this clone: No antigen is known for it.

The sample in question was unstimulated CD4+ T cells sorted from spleen or lymph node cells, obtained before intestinal transplant. The chain combines TRBV6-1 with TRBJ2-1, with D possibly matching TRBD1 (6 bases). This TCR was recovered from a human donor who received an intestinal transplant. The CDR3 DNA follows: TGTGCCAGCATTGCCGGGACATTCTCCTACAATGAGCAGTTCTTC. This translates into CASIAGTFSYNEQFF.